A single sample is the source of the 27 T cell receptor beta chains below, sequenced in a study of CD8 T cells in ankylosing spondylitis (dated by TCRdb to 2016 to 2017). Paper-wide results and their limitations: A TCR beta motif of several highly homologous amino acid variants appeared characteristic of blood from ankylosing spondylitis patients.

Library preparation employed 5' RACE. The reads were generated on an Illumina HiSeq 2500. TCRdb applied fastp at Q25 and MiXCR to the public reads, then kept only in-frame beta chains. Entries are consolidated by CDR3 protein sequence, retaining the most common genes and DNA. In all, the sample holds hundreds of thousands of distinct CDR3 sequences, and about 15% of those were seen once. The ten largest clones represent over 1% of the sample. Antigens for these TCRs are unknown. Source material: blood, either unsorted or a sorted T cell fraction (not recorded which). The receptors were gathered from a male donor with ankylosing spondylitis.

The J gene is TRBJ1-1, the V gene TRBV12-3 or TRBV12-4; possible D gene TRBD1, 5 bases. CDR3 length: 15 residues. V gave up 3 bases and J gave up 3 bases, with 14 bases separating them. The CDR3 region is CASSLSGMTDTEAFF. CDR3 nucleotide sequence: TGTGCCAGCAGTTTGTCAGGGATGACGGACACTGAAGCTTTCTTT.

The genes are TRBV6-5 and TRBJ1-2; D is possibly TRBD1 (6 bases). V shed 2 bases and J shed 0 bases, with 19 bases lying between them. The CDR3 runs 18 residues. Looked up from germline, CDR1 is MNHEY and CDR2 is SVGAGI. Here the CDR3 DNA reads TGTGCCAGCAGTTACGTTGGACAGACAGCTCTACCTAACTATGGCTACACCTTC. As protein: CASSYVGQTALPNYGYTF.

The chain employs TRBV28 and TRBJ2-1; D unresolved. Deletions cut 3 bases from V and 7 bases from J, with 4 bases between. The CDR3 loop spans 11 amino acids. Germline CDR1 and CDR2: MDHEN and SYDVKM. This chain's CDR3 is CASSLWNEQFF. CDR3 coding DNA: TGTGCCAGCAGTTTGTGGAATGAGCAGTTCTTC.

The chain has TRBV7-2 and TRBJ2-2; D is uncertain. In germline, CDR1 is SGHTA, CDR2 FQGNSA. The V gene lost 8 bases and the J gene lost 5 bases, with 12 bases spanning the gap. The CDR3 is 13 residues long. CDR3 region: CASGQALTGELFF. The CDR3 nucleotides read TGTGCCAGCGGGCAGGCCCTAACCGGGGAGCTGTTTTTT. Full variable domain (rest looked up from reference TRBV7-2 and TRBJ2-2): GAGVSQSPSNKVTEKGKDVELRCDPISGHTALYWYRQSLGQGLEFLIYFQGNSAPDKSGLPSDRFSAERTGGSVSTLTIQRTQQEDSAVYLCASGQALTGELFFGEGSRLTVL.

This rearrangement joins TRBV27 to TRBJ2-6, with D unresolved. The CDR3 sequence is 16 residues long. The germline CDR1 and CDR2 sequences are MNHEY and SMNVEV (reference sequence). V was shortened by 7 bases and J by 0 bases, with 13 bases between the two germline ends. This chain's CDR3 is CASTPRLYSGANVLTF. The CDR3 bases are TGTGCCAGCACCCCCCGGCTGTACTCTGGGGCCAACGTCCTGACTTTC.

The chain carries TRBV5-1 and TRBJ2-3, with TRBD2 as a possible D gene (6 bases). CDR3 length: 16 amino acids. V was trimmed by 3 bases and J by 4 bases, leaving 18 bases between them. The germline gives CDR1 SGHRS, CDR2 YFSETQ. The CDR3 DNA reads as TGCGCCAGCAGCTACGGCCGGGGGAGTAGCCCAGATACGCAGTATTTT. Translation: CASSYGRGSSPDTQYF.

This clonotype was counted a few times. The chain recombines TRBV29-1 with TRBJ2-1; TRBD1 agrees at 8 bases. The J segment lost 8 bases and the V segment lost 8 bases, leaving 14 bases of the junction unmatched. Germline CDR1 reads SQVTM; CDR2 reads ANQGSEA. The CDR3 length is 14 residues. CDR3 sequence (DNA): TGCAGCTTTGGCGGCAGGGGGCGTTGGGATGAGCAGTTCTTC. It yields the protein CSFGGRGRWDEQFF.

This clonotype was counted a few times. CDR3 residues: CASSSGVSNTEAFF. In DNA form, the CDR3 reads TGTGCCAGCAGTTCTGGGGTTTCGAACACTGAAGCTTTCTTT. The V call is TRBV2, the J call TRBJ1-1; no clear D. This CDR3 has 14 amino acids. Germline CDR1 SNHLY, CDR2 FYNNEI. Between the trimmed V and J ends, which lost 5 bases and 1 base, there was a span of 11 bases.

This clonotype was seen more than once but under ten times. This chain links TRBV30 with TRBJ2-3, with D perhaps given as TRBD1 or TRBD2 (6 bases each). The V gene lost 4 bases and the J gene lost 6 bases, with 11 bases spanning the gap. The CDR3 has 12 amino acids. The germline CDR1 and CDR2 sequences are GTSNPN and SVGIG (reference sequence). The CDR3 nucleotides are TGTGCCTGGAAGGGGGGCCCGGATACGCAGTATTTT. It yields the protein CAWKGGPDTQYF.

Here the CDR3 reads CASSSLGGTNEKLFF. DNA for the CDR3: TGTGCCAGCAGCTCCCTGGGGGGAACTAATGAAAAACTGTTTTTT. The chain links TRBV7-9 to TRBJ1-4; TRBD1 is a possible D gene (5 bases). The CDR3 totals 15 residues. The V and J ends lost 4 bases and 1 base respectively, with 10 bases between them. Germline CDR1 reads SEHNR; CDR2 reads FQNEAQ (reference sequence). Filled out from reference TRBV7-9 and TRBJ1-4, the complete variable domain reads DTGVSQNPRHKITKRGQNVTFRCDPISEHNRLYWYRQTLGQGPEFLTYFQNEAQLEKSRLLSDRFSAERPKGSFSTLEIQRTEQGDSAMYLCASSSLGGTNEKLFFGSGTQLSVL.

The chain has TRBV20-1 and TRBJ2-3; 9 bases fit TRBD1. Germline V gene sequence: CDR1 DFQATT, CDR2 SNEGSKA (reference sequence). The CDR3 has 14 amino acids. The CDR3 DNA reads as TGCAGCATTACAGGGGGCGCCCAGGTGTATACGCAGTATTTT. Its translation: CSITGGAQVYTQYF.

This clonotype showed up many times. CDR3 sequence: CASSSYVAGVLKETQYF. CDR3 nucleotides: TGTGCCAGCAGCTCCTACGTAGCGGGCGTACTTAAAGAGACCCAGTACTTC. The chain couples TRBV7-9 to TRBJ2-5, with TRBD2 identical over 7 bases. Germline loops: CDR1 SEHNR, CDR2 FQNEAQ (reference sequence). J gave up 3 bases and V 4 bases, and 14 bases lay outside the gene matches. This CDR3 has 17 residues.

The CDR3 DNA sequence: TGTGCCACCAGCTGGGGAAGTGATACGCAGTATTTT. Its translation: CATSWGSDTQYF. The chain is built from TRBV24-1 and TRBJ2-3; D is uncertain. The V and J ends lost 7 bases and 6 bases respectively, with 10 bases between them. Germline V gene lookup returns CDR1 KGHDR and CDR2 SFDVKD. This CDR3 contains 12 residues.

This clonotype was recorded a few times. The J gene is TRBJ1-2, the V gene TRBV9; no clear D gene. The CDR3 extends over 13 amino acids. CDR1 is SGDLS, CDR2 YYNGEE, per germline. V was trimmed by 0 bases and J by 6 bases, leaving 9 bases between them. CDR3 sequence reads: CASSVGPGDGYTF. CDR3 coding DNA: TGTGCCAGCAGCGTAGGGCCAGGCGATGGCTACACCTTC.

Here the CDR3 DNA reads TGTGCCAGCAGTGATAGGACTAGCCGGGAGACCCAGTACTTC. It is translated as CASSDRTSRETQYF. This chain uses TRBV6-1 with TRBJ2-5, with 8 nucleotides matching TRBD2. Germline CDR1 and CDR2: MNHNS and SASEGT. CDR3 length: 14 residues. Trimming took 3 bases from V and 5 from J; bases not matched to a gene: 5.

This clonotype was counted between two and nine times. This sequence joins TRBV20-1 and TRBJ2-1; D perhaps matches TRBD1 (5 bases). Germline V gene data show CDR1 as DFQATT and CDR2 as SNEGSKA (reference sequence). CDR3 length equals 14 residues. The CDR3 DNA reads as TGCAGCGCAGCCCTCAGGGTGACCTACAATGAGCAGTTCTTC. Protein: CSAALRVTYNEQFF.

This clonotype was seen a single time. Just one base apart from a much larger clone, this may be a read error. The chain employs TRBV12-3 or TRBV12-4 and TRBJ2-6; TRBD1 matches 12 bases. The CDR3 sequence is 19 residues long. CDR3 DNA sequence: TGTGCCAGGAGTTACGGGACAGGGGGCGCCCGGTTTGGGGCCAACGTCCTGACTTTC. Its translation: CARSYGTGGARFGANVLTF.

This chain uses TRBV10-3 with TRBJ2-7; D could derive from TRBD1 or TRBD2 (5 bases each). V dropped 0 bases and J dropped 1 base, with 7 bases sitting between them. The CDR3 is 14 amino acids. The germline V gene encodes CDR1 ENHRY and CDR2 SYGVKD. The CDR3 reads CAISESWGSYEQYF. CDR3 DNA sequence: TGTGCCATCAGTGAGTCATGGGGGTCCTACGAGCAGTACTTC.

There are a few counts of this clonotype. The chain is built from TRBV4-1 and TRBJ2-5; 12 bases agree with TRBD1. The junction had 5 bases not matched to a gene; V was cut back by 4 bases and J by 5 bases. The CDR3 consists of 15 residues. Germline CDR1 and CDR2: MGHRA and YSYEKL. The CDR3 loop reads CASSPGQGASETQYF. The CDR3 bases are TGCGCCAGCAGCCCGGGACAGGGGGCATCGGAGACCCAGTACTTC.

This clonotype was counted many times. The chain carries TRBV4-1 and TRBJ2-7, with 7 nucleotides matching TRBD1. The germline CDR1 and CDR2 sequences are MGHRA and YSYEKL. J gave up 5 bases and V 2 bases, and 9 bases lay outside the gene matches. This CDR3 has 15 amino acids. The CDR3 DNA reads TGCGCCAGCAGCCAATTTAAACCGGGACAGAACGAGCAGTACTTC. It yields the protein CASSQFKPGQNEQYF.

The sample holds a few counts of this clonotype. This chain connects TRBV5-4 to TRBJ1-1; a weak D match, TRBD1 (6 bases). Looked up from germline, CDR1 is SGHNT and CDR2 is YYREEE (reference sequence). The CDR3 is 14 residues long. Trimming stripped 9 bases from V and 2 bases from J, with 17 bases between. The CDR3 region is CAMQRGTLNTEAFF. In nucleotides, the CDR3 is TGTGCCATGCAGCGAGGGACACTTAACACTGAAGCTTTCTTT.

A remark on this clonotype: One end of the junction is discordant with germline, which a read error may explain. The CDR3 sequence is CASSSSPQGTQYF. Here the CDR3 DNA reads TGTGCCAGCAGCTCAAGTCCGCAAGGGACCCAGTACTTC. This sequence joins TRBV7-2 and TRBJ2-5; D uncertain. Germline CDR1 is SGHTA and CDR2 is FQGNSA. The CDR3 extends over 13 amino acids.

This chain uses TRBV5-6 with TRBJ2-7; 12 bases agree with TRBD1. Trimming cost V 4 bases and J 3 bases; bases outside gene matches: 8. Germline V gives CDR1 SGHDT, CDR2 YYEEEE. CDR3 length: 16 amino acids. The CDR3 here is CASSPGTGGPYYEQYF. The CDR3 DNA sequence: TGTGCCAGCAGCCCCGGGACAGGGGGCCCCTACTACGAGCAGTACTTC.

The V call is TRBV20-1, the J call TRBJ2-1, with 11 bases aligning to TRBD2. Trimming removed 6 bases from V and 3 bases from J; junction bases left unmatched: 4. Germline V CDR1 and CDR2: DFQATT, SNEGSKA (reference sequence). CDR3 length: 14 residues. CDR3 region: CSAGGLAVYNEQFF. In DNA, the CDR3 is TGCAGTGCGGGGGGACTAGCGGTCTACAATGAGCAGTTCTTC.

The chain employs TRBV4-3 and TRBJ2-2; D remains ambiguous. The CDR3 sequence is 17 residues long. V shed 4 bases and J shed 0 bases, with 15 bases lying between them. Germline-derived CDR1 and CDR2 are LGHNA and YSLEER. CDR3 bases: TGCGCCAGCAGCCGCGACTCTCCGCCCTCGAACACCGGGGAGCTGTTTTTT. Its translation is CASSRDSPPSNTGELFF.

A few counts support this clonotype. This chain uses TRBV20-1 with TRBJ2-1, with 9 nucleotides matching TRBD2. Trimming took 2 bases from V and 8 from J; bases not matched to a gene: 7. CDR1 is DFQATT and CDR2 is SNEGSKA in the germline V gene (reference sequence). CDR3 length: 14 residues. Here the CDR3 DNA reads TGCAGTGCTAGAAGGGCGGGAGGGGCCTATGAGCAGTTCTTC. Amino acids: CSARRAGGAYEQFF.

This clonotype was counted between two and nine times. This rearrangement joins TRBV4-1 to TRBJ1-5; a possible D gene is TRBD1 (6 bases). The germline V gene has CDR1 MGHRA and CDR2 YSYEKL. There are 18 residues in the CDR3. Trimming took off 1 base at V and 5 bases at J, with 21 bases between the two ends. The CDR3 reads CASSQVFGSQGRDQPQHF. The CDR3 coding sequence is TGCGCCAGCAGCCAAGTTTTTGGTAGTCAGGGGCGAGATCAGCCCCAGCATTTT.